The 25 T cell receptor beta chains below come from one sample, sequenced in a study of T cell changes during pregnancy in multiple sclerosis. Libraries were prepared by immunoSEQ multiplex PCR; TCRdb keeps only in-frame clonotypes and omits some of them. The sample holds about 54,000 clones, around 90% seen once. Sequenced material: peripheral blood, taken after pregnancy. These receptors came from a female donor in good health, enrolled as a control in a pregnancy study.

The chain is built from TRBV7-2 and TRBJ1-4; maybe TRBD1 (6 bases). The germline V gene has CDR1 SGHTA and CDR2 FQGNSA. V lost 3 bases, J lost 8 bases, and 16 bases lay in between. The CDR3 has 15 amino acids. CDR3 bases: TGTGCCAGCAGCTTCTGGGGACCAGGGGTGGAAAAACTGTTTTTT. This sequence encodes CASSFWGPGVEKLFF.

This chain joins TRBV5-1 and TRBJ2-3; 8 bases agree with TRBD2. From germline, CDR1 is SGHRS and CDR2 YFSETQ. The V segment lost 0 bases and the J segment 5 bases; nucleotides outside the gene matches: 8. CDR3 length: 16 amino acids. The CDR3 DNA sequence: TGCGCCAGCAGCTTGGAAGGTGCGGGGGGAATAGATACGCAGTATTTT. It translates to CASSLEGAGGIDTQYF.

The chain joins TRBV18 to TRBJ1-5, with D perhaps matching TRBD1 (5 bases). The CDR3 extends over 17 amino acids. V gave up 3 bases and J gave up 0 bases, with 15 bases separating them. The germline V gene encodes CDR1 KGHSH and CDR2 LQKENI. CDR3 residues: CASSPLEGVNSNQPQHF. The CDR3 DNA reads as TGTGCCAGCTCACCCTTAGAAGGGGTTAATAGCAATCAGCCCCAGCATTTT.

The gene calls are TRBV27 and TRBJ1-1; D unclear. This CDR3 contains 13 residues. CDR1 is MNHEY, CDR2 SMNVEV, per germline (reference sequence). The ends were cut back, 4 bases at V and 6 bases at J, with 12 bases in the middle. DNA for the CDR3: TGTGCCAGCAGTTCGACAAGAACAGCTGAAGCTTTCTTT. Translation: CASSSTRTAEAFF.

The sample holds a few counts of this clone. The chain combines TRBV7-2 with TRBJ1-1; D is possibly TRBD1 (6 bases). The CDR3 loop spans 13 amino acids. Germline V gene lookup returns CDR1 SGHTA and CDR2 FQGNSA. Between the trimmed V and J ends, which lost 5 bases and 5 bases, there was a span of 12 bases. In nucleotides, the CDR3 is TGTGCCAGCAGCACTAACAGGGATACTGAAGCTTTCTTT. Translated: CASSTNRDTEAFF.

The chain couples TRBV7-2 to TRBJ2-7; D is perhaps TRBD2 (6 bases). CDR1 SGHTA and CDR2 FQGNSA come from the germline V gene. Trimming took off 5 bases at V and 3 bases at J, with 14 bases between the two ends. The CDR3 spans 14 residues. The CDR3 protein is CASSPGLKNYEQYF. The DNA for the CDR3 is TGTGCCAGCAGCCCGGGACTGAAGAACTACGAGCAGTACTTC.

The chain uses TRBV6-1 and TRBJ1-5; perhaps TRBD1 as D (6 bases). Trimming left V 8 bases short and J 1 base short, with 15 bases between. Germline V gene sequence: CDR1 MNHNS, CDR2 SASEGT. The CDR3 covers 15 residues. The CDR3: CASVVGGASNQPQHF. The CDR3 DNA reads as TGTGCCAGCGTGGTAGGGGGGGCGAGCAATCAGCCCCAGCATTTT.

The gene calls are TRBV7-2 and TRBJ2-3; 8 nucleotides agree with TRBD2. From germline, CDR1 is SGHTA and CDR2 FQGNSA. This CDR3 contains 17 residues. The V segment lost 10 bases and the J segment 1 base; nucleotides outside the gene matches: 16. CDR3 nucleotide sequence: TGTGCCACCCCCCAGGGTGGGGCGGGAGGACGCACAGATACGCAGTATTTT. Its protein product is CATPQGGAGGRTDTQYF.

The chain uses TRBV7-7 and TRBJ2-7; 7 nucleotides agree with TRBD2. Trimming removed 5 bases from V and 6 bases from J; junction bases left unmatched: 13. The germline V gene encodes CDR1 SSHAT and CDR2 FNYEAQ (reference sequence). The CDR3 runs to 15 residues. The chain's CDR3 is CASSPSTSPGGEQYF. The CDR3 bases are TGTGCCAGCAGCCCATCGACTAGCCCAGGTGGCGAGCAGTACTTC.

The chain links TRBV5-6 to TRBJ2-7; 7 nucleotides line up with TRBD1. Germline CDR1 SGHDT, CDR2 YYEEEE. CDR3 length: 17 residues. V lost 4 bases and J lost 2; bases outside the gene matches: 15. Written as DNA, the CDR3 is TGTGCCAGCAGCCTAGTGCCTAAACAGGGGTGGACCTACGAGCAGTACTTC. Translating gives CASSLVPKQGWTYEQYF.

The sample holds a few counts of this clone. The rearrangement uses TRBV7-9 and TRBJ1-1; D call uncertain. V dropped 1 base and J dropped 5 bases, with 5 bases sitting between them. Looked up from germline, CDR1 is SEHNR and CDR2 is FQNEAQ (reference sequence). This CDR3 spans 12 amino acids. The CDR3 loop is CASSLGATEAFF. DNA of the CDR3: TGTGCCAGCAGCTTAGGAGCTACTGAAGCTTTCTTT.

The chain joins TRBV11-3 to TRBJ2-2, with D possibly TRBD1 on 6 matching bases. The CDR3 length is 16 residues. V was pared by 0 bases and J by 6 bases, with 14 bases between. CDR1 and CDR2 from the germline V gene are SGHNT and YENEEA. The CDR3 sequence is CASSLDPGASPGELFF. The CDR3 DNA follows: TGTGCCAGCAGCTTAGATCCAGGGGCGAGTCCCGGGGAGCTGTTTTTT.

This chain links TRBV7-8 with TRBJ2-5; 8 bases line up with TRBD2. Germline CDR1 is SGHVS and CDR2 is FQNEAQ. V lost 1 base and J lost 3; bases outside the gene matches: 4. This CDR3 is built from 15 residues. The CDR3 sequence: CASSLGGTREETQYF. The CDR3 DNA reads as TGTGCCAGCAGCTTAGGAGGGACTAGGGAAGAGACCCAGTACTTC.

This chain links TRBV7-2 with TRBJ2-2; D is perhaps TRBD2 (6 bases). This CDR3 is built from 15 residues. Germline CDR1 and CDR2: SGHTA and FQGNSA. V lost 6 bases to trimming and J lost 6 bases, with 17 bases between them. The CDR3 loop is CASRPPGLASGELFF. CDR3 in DNA: TGTGCCAGCAGACCCCCGGGACTTGCGTCCGGGGAGCTGTTTTTT.

The CDR3 sequence is CASSQDTTGTAITEAFF. CDR3 in DNA: TGCGCCAGCAGCCAGGATACCACCGGGACAGCCATCACTGAAGCTTTCTTT. The chain is built from TRBV4-1 and TRBJ1-1; 7 bases align to TRBD1. With 3 bases clipped from V and 4 bases from J, the junction kept 14 bases outside the gene matches. Germline-derived CDR1 and CDR2 are MGHRA and YSYEKL. The CDR3 loop spans 17 amino acids.

This clone has only one observation. The chain uses TRBV2 and TRBJ2-7; the match to TRBD1 covers 10 bases. The CDR3 loop spans 15 amino acids. Looked up from germline, CDR1 is SNHLY and CDR2 is FYNNEI. V dropped 7 bases and J dropped 2; count of bases not matched to a gene: 8. CDR3 nucleotide sequence: TGTGCCAGCACACCCCCCGGGACAGGGGCCTACGAGCAGTACTTC. Protein: CASTPPGTGAYEQYF.

The chain joins TRBV19 to TRBJ1-1; D is uncertain. This CDR3 contains 15 residues. The germline CDR1 and CDR2 sequences are LNHDA and SQIVND (reference sequence). The germline V and J ends were trimmed by 0 bases and 1 base, with 9 bases remaining between them. The CDR3 DNA reads TGTGCCAGTAGTATAGATCAGGCAGGGAACACTGAAGCTTTCTTT. Residues: CASSIDQAGNTEAFF.

The rearrangement links TRBV19 to TRBJ1-1, with D tentatively TRBD1 (5 bases). V lost 11 bases and J lost 0, with 13 bases in between. Germline CDR1 and CDR2: LNHDA and SQIVND (reference sequence). CDR3 length: 13 amino acids. CDR3 amino acids: CAVGGSVNTEAFF. CDR3 nucleotides: TGTGCCGTGGGGGGGAGTGTGAACACTGAAGCTTTCTTT.

The chain couples TRBV11-2 to TRBJ2-6; 8 bases map to TRBD1. V lost 3 bases, J lost 4 bases, and 11 bases stayed unmatched. Germline CDR1 reads SGHAT; CDR2 reads FQNNGV. This CDR3 region has 18 residues. CDR3 residues: CASSFRGRGLGGANVLTF. DNA of the CDR3: TGTGCCAGCAGCTTTCGCGGCAGGGGGCTAGGAGGGGCCAACGTCCTGACTTTC.

In nucleotides, the CDR3 is TGTGCCAGCAGTTCCCCCGCGACAGGGGTAACCGGGGAGCTGTTTTTT. Translation gives CASSSPATGVTGELFF. The chain couples TRBV27 to TRBJ2-2, with TRBD1 matching 8 bases. V was clipped by 4 bases and J by 5 bases; unmatched bases: 9. The CDR3 is 16 residues long. CDR1 and CDR2 from the germline V gene are MNHEY and SMNVEV (reference sequence).

The gene calls are TRBV2 and TRBJ1-2; D gene ambiguous. The germline V and J ends were trimmed by 5 bases and 3 bases, with 4 bases remaining between them. Germline V lookup: CDR1 SNHLY, CDR2 FYNNEI. The CDR3 consists of 11 residues. The CDR3: CASSPDYGYTF. CDR3 nucleotides: TGTGCCAGCAGTCCTGACTATGGCTACACCTTC.

The V call is TRBV10-3, the J call TRBJ1-2, with 8 positions matching TRBD1. The CDR3 covers 13 residues. Germline values: CDR1 ENHRY, CDR2 SYGVKD. J was trimmed by 7 bases and V by 11 bases; bases with no gene match: 12. The CDR3 loop reads CAASTGASGGYTF. Here the CDR3 DNA reads TGTGCCGCTTCGACAGGGGCGTCGGGTGGCTACACCTTC.

The rearrangement links TRBV18 to TRBJ2-1, with a tentative D call TRBD2 (6 bases). Germline CDR1 and CDR2: KGHSH and LQKENI. The CDR3 loop spans 16 amino acids. Trimming left V 0 bases short and J 6 bases short, with 15 bases between. The CDR3 reads CASSPPTRERGNEQFF. The CDR3 nucleotides read TGTGCCAGCTCACCACCGACACGGGAGAGGGGCAATGAGCAGTTCTTC.

The CDR3 spells CASSLWVVTGGHYGYTF. The CDR3 nucleotides read TGTGCCAGCAGTTTATGGGTTGTAACAGGGGGCCACTATGGCTACACCTTC. The chain carries TRBV28 and TRBJ1-2; the match to TRBD1 covers 9 bases. This CDR3 is built from 17 residues. CDR1 MDHEN and CDR2 SYDVKM come from the germline V gene. Trimming cost V 0 bases and J 3 bases; bases outside gene matches: 8.

This sequence joins TRBV5-1 and TRBJ1-2, with D possibly being TRBD1 (5 bases). Germline CDR1 and CDR2: SGHRS and YFSETQ. The V and J ends lost 0 bases and 4 bases respectively, with 19 bases between them. The CDR3 covers 17 residues. CDR3 DNA: TGCGCCAGCAGCTTGGCAGGGAGGCCTAGGGCGATCTATGGCTACACCTTC. It is translated as CASSLAGRPRAIYGYTF.